This TCR beta chain comes out of a study of chemoradiotherapy in HPV16-positive cancers. On the study more broadly: Candidate HPV-specific clones and shared TCR motifs came from a couple of HPV16-positive patients. Study-level results: The functional HPV-specific definition rests on just a couple of HPV16-positive patients. Non-HPV-specific T cells did not expand in tumors during treatment, whereas candidate HPV-specific clones and E7-related motifs did.

As regards this clone: What it recognizes is unknown.

Sequencing was performed with immunoSEQ multiplex PCR; in TCRdb, only in-frame clones are kept and a portion is missing. The sample consists of approximately 180 clones, roughly 82% of them appearing once. Trimming removed 7 bases from V and 0 bases from J, with 16 bases in between. In germline, CDR1 is SGDLS, CDR2 YYNGEE. The CDR3 is 15 residues long. This specimen consisted of tumor tissue, obtained from a patient who underwent chemoradiotherapy. The clonotype originates from a human donor with HPV-associated anogenital cancer. The genes are TRBV9 and TRBJ1-1; D unresolved. CDR3 protein: CASSRGGSMNTEAFF. CDR3 DNA sequence: TGTGCCAGCTCCCGTGGTGGCTCGATGAACACTGAAGCTTTCTTT.